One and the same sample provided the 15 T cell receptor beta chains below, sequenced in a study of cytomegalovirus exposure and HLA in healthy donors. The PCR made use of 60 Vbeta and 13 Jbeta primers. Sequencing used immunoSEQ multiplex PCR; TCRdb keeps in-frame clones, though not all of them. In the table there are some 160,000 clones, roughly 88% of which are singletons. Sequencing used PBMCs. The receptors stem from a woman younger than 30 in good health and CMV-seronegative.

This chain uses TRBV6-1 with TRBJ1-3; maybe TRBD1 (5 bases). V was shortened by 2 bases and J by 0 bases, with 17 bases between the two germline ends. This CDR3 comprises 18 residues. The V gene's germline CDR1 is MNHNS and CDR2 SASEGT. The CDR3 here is CASSEKVRQGDSGNTIYF. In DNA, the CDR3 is TGTGCCAGCAGTGAAAAAGTGAGACAAGGGGACTCTGGAAACACCATATATTTT.

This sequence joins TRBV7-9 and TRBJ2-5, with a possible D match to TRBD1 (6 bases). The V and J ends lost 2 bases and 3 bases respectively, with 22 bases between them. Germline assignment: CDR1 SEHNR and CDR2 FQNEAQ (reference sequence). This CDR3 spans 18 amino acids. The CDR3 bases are TGTGCCAGCAGCTTAAAAGGGGGTGTTGAAGCCAGGGAAGAGACCCAGTACTTC. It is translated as CASSLKGGVEAREETQYF.

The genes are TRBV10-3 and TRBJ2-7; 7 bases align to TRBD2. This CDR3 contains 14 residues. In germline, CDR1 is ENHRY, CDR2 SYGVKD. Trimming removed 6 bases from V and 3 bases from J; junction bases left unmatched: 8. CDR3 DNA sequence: TGTGCCATCAGCGTAAGCGGGGTCGACTACGAGCAGTACTTC. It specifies CAISVSGVDYEQYF.

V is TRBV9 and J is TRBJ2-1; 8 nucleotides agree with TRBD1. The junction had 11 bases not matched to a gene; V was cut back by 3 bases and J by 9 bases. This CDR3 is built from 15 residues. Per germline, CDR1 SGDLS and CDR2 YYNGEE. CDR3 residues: CASSERGQGVAEQFF. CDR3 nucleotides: TGTGCCAGCAGCGAGAGAGGACAGGGCGTAGCTGAGCAGTTCTTC.

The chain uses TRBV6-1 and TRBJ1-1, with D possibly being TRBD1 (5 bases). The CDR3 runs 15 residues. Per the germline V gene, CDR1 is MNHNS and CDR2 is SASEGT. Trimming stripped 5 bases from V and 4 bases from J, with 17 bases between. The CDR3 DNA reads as TGTGCCAGCAGTCGGACGCTCGTGGGGGGCACTGAAGCTTTCTTT. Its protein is CASSRTLVGGTEAFF.

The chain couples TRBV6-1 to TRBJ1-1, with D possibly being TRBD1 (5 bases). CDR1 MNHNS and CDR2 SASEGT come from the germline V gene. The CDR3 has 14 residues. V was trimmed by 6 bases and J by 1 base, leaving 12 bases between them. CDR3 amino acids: CASRRPTGNTEAFF. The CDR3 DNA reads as TGTGCCAGCAGACGACCTACAGGGAACACTGAAGCTTTCTTT.

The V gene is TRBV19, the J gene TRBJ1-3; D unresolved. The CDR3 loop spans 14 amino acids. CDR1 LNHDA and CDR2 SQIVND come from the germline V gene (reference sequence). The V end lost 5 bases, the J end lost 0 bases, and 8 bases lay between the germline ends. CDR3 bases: TGTGCCAGTAGTCCCTGGAGCTCTGGAAACACCATATATTTT. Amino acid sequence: CASSPWSSGNTIYF.

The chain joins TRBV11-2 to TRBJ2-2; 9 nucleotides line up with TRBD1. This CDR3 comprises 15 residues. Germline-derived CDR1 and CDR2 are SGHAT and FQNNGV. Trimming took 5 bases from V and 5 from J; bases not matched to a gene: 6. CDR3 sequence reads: CASSRGQGGTGELFF. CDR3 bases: TGTGCCAGCAGCCGGGGACAGGGAGGGACCGGGGAGCTGTTTTTT.

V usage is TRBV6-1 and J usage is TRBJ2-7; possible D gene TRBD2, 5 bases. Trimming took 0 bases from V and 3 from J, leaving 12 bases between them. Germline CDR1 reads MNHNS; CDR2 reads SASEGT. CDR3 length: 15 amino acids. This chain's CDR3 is CASSEAAVRGYEQYF. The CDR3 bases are TGTGCCAGCAGTGAAGCCGCCGTCCGGGGCTACGAGCAGTACTTC.

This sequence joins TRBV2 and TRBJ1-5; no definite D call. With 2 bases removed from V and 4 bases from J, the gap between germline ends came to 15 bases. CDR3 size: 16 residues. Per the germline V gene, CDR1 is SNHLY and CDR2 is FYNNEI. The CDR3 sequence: CASSELDVAGNQPQHF. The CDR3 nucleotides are TGTGCCAGCAGTGAATTGGATGTGGCAGGTAATCAGCCCCAGCATTTT.

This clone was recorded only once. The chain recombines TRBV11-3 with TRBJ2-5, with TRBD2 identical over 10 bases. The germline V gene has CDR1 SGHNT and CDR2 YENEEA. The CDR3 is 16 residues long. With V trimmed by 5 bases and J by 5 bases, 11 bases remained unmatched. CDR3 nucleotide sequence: TGTGCCAGCAGCGTTAGCGGGGGGCCCGACGGGGAGACCCAGTACTTC. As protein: CASSVSGGPDGETQYF.

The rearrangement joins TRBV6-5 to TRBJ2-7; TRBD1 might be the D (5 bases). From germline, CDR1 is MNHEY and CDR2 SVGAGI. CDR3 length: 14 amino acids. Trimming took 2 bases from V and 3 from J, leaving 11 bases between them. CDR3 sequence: CASSYKGNVYEQYF. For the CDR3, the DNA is TGTGCCAGCAGTTACAAGGGGAACGTCTACGAGCAGTACTTC.

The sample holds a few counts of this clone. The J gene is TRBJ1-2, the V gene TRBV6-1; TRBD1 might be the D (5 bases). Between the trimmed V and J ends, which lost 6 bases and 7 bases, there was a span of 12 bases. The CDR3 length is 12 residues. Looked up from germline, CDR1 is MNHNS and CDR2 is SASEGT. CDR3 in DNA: TGTGCCAGCAGGGATGGGGCAGGTGGCTACACCTTC. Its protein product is CASRDGAGGYTF.

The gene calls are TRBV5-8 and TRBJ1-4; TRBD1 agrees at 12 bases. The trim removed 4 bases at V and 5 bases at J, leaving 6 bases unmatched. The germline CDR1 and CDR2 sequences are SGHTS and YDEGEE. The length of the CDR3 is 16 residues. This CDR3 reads CASSGGTGGLNEKLFF. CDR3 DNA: TGTGCCAGCAGCGGGGGGACAGGGGGCCTCAATGAAAAACTGTTTTTT. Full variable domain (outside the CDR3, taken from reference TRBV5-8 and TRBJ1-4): EAGVTQSPTHLIKTRGQQATLRCSPISGHTSVYWYQQALGLGLQFLLWYDEGEERNRGNFPPRFSGRQFPNYSSELNVNALELEDSALYLCASSGGTGGLNEKLFFGSGTQLSVL.

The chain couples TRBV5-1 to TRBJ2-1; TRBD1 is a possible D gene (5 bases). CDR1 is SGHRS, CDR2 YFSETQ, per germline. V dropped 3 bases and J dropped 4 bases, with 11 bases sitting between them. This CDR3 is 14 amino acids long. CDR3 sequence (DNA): TGCGCCAGCAGCTCGACAGAGCGATACAATGAGCAGTTCTTC. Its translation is CASSSTERYNEQFF.